This T cell receptor beta chain was sequenced for a study of identical twins. Broader study findings: Twins shared out-of-frame alpha sequences with excess low generation probability. Monozygotic twins shared more out-of-frame TCR alpha than recombination models predicted.

Each CDR3 protein gets one entry after TCRdb re-called the 5' RACE reads with MiXCR. The sample yields hundreds of thousands of distinct CDR3 sequences, 9% to 15% seen once. From germline, CDR1 is MDHEN and CDR2 SYDVKM. V lost 6 bases and J lost 7, with 19 bases in between. This CDR3 is 15 amino acids long. For this clonotype: The antigen remains undetermined.

Every sampled donor was Caucasian and healthy. The same data also went into a second study, on yellow fever vaccine responses in identical twins.

This receptor was taken from a woman aged 18-30 years in good health. V gene TRBV28 combines with J gene TRBJ2-1; D might be TRBD1 (6 bases). The sequenced material came from PBMCs. The CDR3 here is CASRPAGVHSNEQFF. CDR3 nucleotides: TGTGCCAGCAGACCCGCAGGGGTCCATAGTAATGAGCAGTTCTTC.